What follows are 21 T cell receptor beta chains derived from one specimen sequenced in a study of blood T cell repertoires in COVID-19. Method: immunoSEQ multiplex PCR; TCRdb's copy keeps in-frame clones and lacks some. The sample carries 85,000 to 110,000 clones, roughly 87% recorded once. The sequenced sample was peripheral blood. All receptors derive from a woman aged 80 or over in a cohort sampled during active COVID-19.

The chain carries TRBV18 and TRBJ2-2; 8 bases fit TRBD1. This CDR3 has 14 amino acids. Germline V gene data show CDR1 as KGHSH and CDR2 as LQKENI. V shed 3 bases and J 4 bases; nucleotides not matched to a gene: 1. In DNA, the CDR3 is TGTGCCAGCTCACCCGGACAGGGCACCGGGGAGCTGTTTTTT. It codes for CASSPGQGTGELFF. The complete variable domain, with remaining parts taken from reference TRBV18 and TRBJ2-2, reads NAGVMQNPRHLVRRRGQEARLRCSPMKGHSHVYWYRQLPEEGLKFMVYLQKENIIDESGMPKERFSAEFPKEGPSILRIQQVVRGDSAAYFCASSPGQGTGELFFGEGSRLTVL.

As regards this clone: One end of the junction is discordant with germline, which a read error may explain. J is TRBJ2-1 and V is TRBV7-7; 13 bases are shared with TRBD2. Germline assignment: CDR1 SSHAT and CDR2 FNYEAQ (reference sequence). The CDR3 spans 15 residues. DNA of the CDR3: TGTGCTAGCAGCATCGGACTAGCGGGAGCAAATGAGCAGTTCTTC. It yields the protein CASSIGLAGANEQFF.

Only a few counts were recorded for this clone. CDR3 DNA sequence: TGTGCCAGTAGTACGGACAGGGGGATCTATGGCTACACCTTC. It specifies CASSTDRGIYGYTF. This chain joins TRBV19 and TRBJ1-2; 10 positions match TRBD1. Germline lookup yields CDR1 LNHDA and CDR2 SQIVND (reference sequence). The V and J ends lost 4 bases and 4 bases, in that order; junction bases with no gene match: 3. CDR3 length: 14 residues.

DNA of the CDR3: TGCAGCGCCGGGGGGGCGGGAGGAGGGACCCAGTACTTC. Its protein product is CSAGGAGGGTQYF. This sequence joins TRBV29-1 and TRBJ2-5; 8 bases are shared with TRBD2. Germline V lookup: CDR1 SQVTM, CDR2 ANQGSEA. This CDR3 region has 13 residues. The V and J ends lost 7 bases and 7 bases, in that order; junction bases with no gene match: 11.

The rearrangement uses TRBV5-1 and TRBJ2-1; D is possibly TRBD2 (6 bases). The germline CDR1 and CDR2 sequences are SGHRS and YFSETQ. V lost 7 bases and J lost 6, with 20 bases in between. This CDR3 region has 15 residues. The CDR3 sequence is CASSDGTLSPNEQFF. In DNA, the CDR3 is TGCGCCAGCTCCGACGGGACTCTCAGCCCCAATGAGCAGTTCTTC.

The chain links TRBV5-1 to TRBJ1-5; 7 bases agree with TRBD1. V trimming: 0 bases; J trimming: 0 bases; junction bases outside the gene matches: 3. CDR3 length equals 16 residues. The germline gives CDR1 SGHRS, CDR2 YFSETQ. The CDR3 reads CASSLGGQNSNQPQHF. In DNA form, the CDR3 reads TGCGCCAGCAGCTTGGGGGGACAGAATAGCAATCAGCCCCAGCATTTT.

The chain has TRBV19 and TRBJ1-1; D ambiguous. In germline, CDR1 is LNHDA, CDR2 SQIVND (reference sequence). V lost 1 base to trimming and J lost 1 base, with 7 bases between them. The CDR3 spans 14 residues. CDR3 amino acids: CASSIGTPNTEAFF. The CDR3 DNA is TGTGCCAGTAGTATAGGGACTCCGAACACTGAAGCTTTCTTT. The full variable domain, in which reference TRBV19 and TRBJ1-1 provide the parts outside the CDR3, is DGGITQSPKYLFRKEGQNVTLSCEQNLNHDAMYWYRQDPGQGLRLIYYSQIVNDFQKGDIAEGYSVSREKKESFPLTVTSAQKNPTAFYLCASSIGTPNTEAFFGQGTRLTVV.

This clone has more than one count but fewer than ten. This sequence joins TRBV5-3 and TRBJ1-6; the match to TRBD1 covers 9 bases. TRBV5-3 falls under the ORF class, with uncertain function. The CDR3 covers 15 residues. The ends lost 4 bases at V and 5 bases at J; junction bases unmatched: 4. The CDR3 DNA is TGTGCCAGAAGCCACTGGACAGGGGATAATTCACCCCTCCACTTT. Its protein product is CARSHWTGDNSPLHF.

This clone was recorded once. This chain uses TRBV6-2 or TRBV6-3 with TRBJ2-3; TRBD2 agrees at 8 bases. The CDR3 runs to 16 residues. Germline CDR1 is MNHEY and CDR2 is SVGEGT. Trimming cost V 0 bases and J 4 bases; bases outside gene matches: 6. CDR3 DNA: TGTGCCAGCAGTTACTCGTCCGGGGGGGTTGCAGATACGCAGTATTTT. Translating it yields CASSYSSGGVADTQYF.

The chain couples TRBV24-1 to TRBJ2-7; 10 bases fit TRBD1. Unmatched junction bases numbered 8, after V lost 3 bases and J lost 7 bases. The germline CDR1 and CDR2 sequences are KGHDR and SFDVKD. This CDR3 is 15 amino acids long. This CDR3 reads CATSDPGTGVGEQYF. The DNA for the CDR3 is TGTGCCACCAGTGATCCCGGGACAGGGGTGGGAGAGCAGTACTTC.

V usage is TRBV5-8 and J usage is TRBJ1-2; 11 bases are a match to TRBD1. There are 14 residues in the CDR3. V lost 4 bases to trimming and J lost 2 bases; unmatched junction nucleotides: 1. The germline gives CDR1 SGHTS, CDR2 YDEGEE. The CDR3 spells CASSRTGGNYGYTF. The CDR3 DNA follows: TGTGCCAGCAGCCGGACAGGGGGCAACTATGGCTACACCTTC.

The V call is TRBV27, the J call TRBJ1-2; 10 nucleotides align to TRBD1. The V segment lost 5 bases and the J segment 0 bases; nucleotides outside the gene matches: 3. The CDR3 covers 15 residues. Germline assignment: CDR1 MNHEY and CDR2 SMNVEV (reference sequence). DNA for the CDR3: TGTGCCAGCAGTCAGACAGGGGGCTCTAACTATGGCTACACCTTC. It encodes CASSQTGGSNYGYTF.

The chain carries TRBV3-1 (or the pseudogene TRBV3-2) and TRBJ2-2; 10 bases line up with TRBD2. CDR1 LGHDT and CDR2 YNNKEL come from the germline V gene (reference sequence). The CDR3 is 15 residues long. With 4 bases clipped from V and 4 bases from J, the junction kept 3 bases outside the gene matches. CDR3 coding DNA: TGTGCCAGCAGCCTAGTAGCGGGGGGCACCGGGGAGCTGTTTTTT. Protein sequence: CASSLVAGGTGELFF.

Here the CDR3 reads CASSLLGDETQYF. The CDR3 DNA reads as TGCGCCAGCAGCTTGTTAGGGGATGAGACCCAGTACTTC. The chain couples TRBV5-1 to TRBJ2-5, with D maybe TRBD1 (5 bases). The CDR3 totals 13 residues. V was cut by 1 base and J by 5 bases, with 9 bases left in between. Per germline, CDR1 SGHRS and CDR2 YFSETQ.

The chain is built from TRBV3-1 (or the pseudogene TRBV3-2) and TRBJ1-5; D call uncertain. V dropped 4 bases and J dropped 3 bases, with 7 bases sitting between them. From germline, CDR1 is LGHDT and CDR2 YNNKEL (reference sequence). There are 13 residues in the CDR3. The CDR3 spells CASSLTPNQPQHF. Written as DNA, the CDR3 is TGTGCCAGCAGCCTAACACCCAATCAGCCCCAGCATTTT.

This sequence joins TRBV27 and TRBJ2-1, with D possibly being TRBD2 (5 bases). The CDR3 loop spans 15 amino acids. Germline assignment: CDR1 MNHEY and CDR2 SMNVEV (reference sequence). The germline V and J ends were trimmed by 5 bases and 4 bases, with 15 bases remaining between them. In DNA, the CDR3 is TGTGCCAGCAGTCCCCTGATGCGGGCGTACAATGAGCAGTTCTTC. This translates into CASSPLMRAYNEQFF.

The rearrangement links TRBV6-5 to TRBJ2-1; TRBD2 aligns across 9 bases. V was pared by 7 bases and J by 9 bases, with 13 bases of the junction left unmatched. This CDR3 is built from 15 residues. Germline CDR1 and CDR2: MNHEY and SVGAGI. The CDR3 DNA follows: TGTGCCAGCAAGGCAGCCGGGACTAGCCCAGGTGAGCAGTTCTTC. Its translation: CASKAAGTSPGEQFF.

This clone was seen just once. The CDR3 sequence: CASSQGTGGLFGYTF. For the CDR3, the DNA is TGTGCCAGCAGCCAAGGGACAGGAGGCCTCTTCGGCTACACCTTC. This chain connects TRBV3-1 (or the pseudogene TRBV3-2) to TRBJ1-2, with 7 bases identical to TRBD1. Germline CDR1 is LGHDT and CDR2 is YNNKEL (reference sequence). CDR3 size: 15 residues. The ends lost 1 base at V and 8 bases at J; junction bases unmatched: 10.

This clone was seen a handful of times. The chain recombines TRBV6-5 with TRBJ2-5, with TRBD1 as a possible D gene (6 bases). The V end lost 0 bases, the J end lost 2 bases, and 7 bases lay between the germline ends. The CDR3 covers 14 residues. Germline loops: CDR1 MNHEY, CDR2 SVGAGI. The CDR3 sequence is CASSYSRGQETQYF. CDR3 coding DNA: TGTGCCAGCAGTTACTCGAGGGGGCAAGAGACCCAGTACTTC.

The chain has TRBV5-1 and TRBJ2-7, with a possible D match to TRBD2 (6 bases). V was cut by 5 bases and J by 4 bases, with 13 bases left in between. Germline CDR1 is SGHRS and CDR2 is YFSETQ. CDR3 size: 13 residues. The CDR3 reads CASSPGTRYEQYF. DNA for the CDR3: TGCGCCAGCAGTCCCGGGACTCGGTACGAGCAGTACTTC.

The chain joins TRBV6-4 to TRBJ2-5; 8 bases fit TRBD1. The CDR3 is 14 amino acids. The V gene end was trimmed by 11 bases and the J gene end by 7 bases; junction bases not matched to a gene: 15. Germline CDR1 is MRHNA and CDR2 is SNTAGT. The CDR3 nucleotides read TGTGCCGGACCGGCAGGGGGCGCAAATGGGACCCAGTACTTC. Its translation is CAGPAGGANGTQYF.